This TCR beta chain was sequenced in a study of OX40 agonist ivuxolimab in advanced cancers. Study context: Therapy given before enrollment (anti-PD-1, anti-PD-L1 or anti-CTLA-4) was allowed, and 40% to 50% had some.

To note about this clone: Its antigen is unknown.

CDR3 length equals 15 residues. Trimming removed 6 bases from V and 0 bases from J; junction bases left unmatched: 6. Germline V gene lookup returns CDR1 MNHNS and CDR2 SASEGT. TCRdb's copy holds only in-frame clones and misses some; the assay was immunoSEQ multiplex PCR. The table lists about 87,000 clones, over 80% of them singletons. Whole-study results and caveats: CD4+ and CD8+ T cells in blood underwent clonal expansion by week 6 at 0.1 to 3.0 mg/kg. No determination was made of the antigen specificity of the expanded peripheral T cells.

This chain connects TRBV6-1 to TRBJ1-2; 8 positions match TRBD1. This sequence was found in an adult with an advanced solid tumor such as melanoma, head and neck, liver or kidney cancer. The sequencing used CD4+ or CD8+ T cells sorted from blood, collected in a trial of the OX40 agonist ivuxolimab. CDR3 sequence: CASSGGQGANYGYTF. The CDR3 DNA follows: TGTGCCAGCAGCGGAGGACAGGGAGCTAACTATGGCTACACCTTC.